This TCR beta chain appears in the sequencing data of a study of T cell repertoires in aging, cancer and after chemotherapy. The overall study: Chronic lymphocytic leukemia patients on fludarabine- or bendamustine-based regimens gave paired samples before and after chemotherapy. Roughly 8.8 million TCR reads made up the full dataset.

A mixed TRB-A/B primer pool amplified rearranged TRB by multiplex touch-down PCR. TCRdb used MiXCR to reprocess the multiplex PCR reads, holding one entry per CDR3 protein. The sample includes some 1,800 distinct CDR3 sequences, about 30% of them seen just once. Study outcomes and limitations: Untreated cancer patients had significantly lower blood TCR diversity than age-matched healthy donors.

TCR beta rearrangements were amplified from peripheral blood genomic DNA. This clonotype was seen a handful of times. Its antigen is as yet unknown. The length of the CDR3 is 12 residues. Germline V gives CDR1 MNHNY, CDR2 SVGAGI (reference sequence). V lost 5 bases and J 6 bases, leaving 7 bases between the germline ends. The sequenced sample consisted of blood. The sequence was collected from a human donor with a blood cancer. The donor label of this sample is uncertain. The V and J genes are TRBV6-6 and TRBJ2-2; unclear D gene. CDR3 sequence: CASSQPAGELFF. CDR3 nucleotides: TGTGCCAGCAGTCAACCGGCCGGGGAGCTGTTTTTT.